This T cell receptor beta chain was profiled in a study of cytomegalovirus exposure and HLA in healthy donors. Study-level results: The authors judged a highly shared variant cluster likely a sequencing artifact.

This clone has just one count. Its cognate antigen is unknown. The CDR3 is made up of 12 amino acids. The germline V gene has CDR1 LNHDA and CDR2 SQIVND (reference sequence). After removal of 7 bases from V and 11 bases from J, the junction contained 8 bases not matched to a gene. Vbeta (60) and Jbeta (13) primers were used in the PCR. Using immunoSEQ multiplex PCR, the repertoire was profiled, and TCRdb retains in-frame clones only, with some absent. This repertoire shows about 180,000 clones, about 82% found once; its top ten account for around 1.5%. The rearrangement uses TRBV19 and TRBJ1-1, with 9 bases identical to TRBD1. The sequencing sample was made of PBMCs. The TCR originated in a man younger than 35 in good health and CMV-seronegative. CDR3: CASKGTGFRAFF. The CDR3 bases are TGTGCCAGTAAAGGGACAGGGTTCCGGGCTTTCTTT.